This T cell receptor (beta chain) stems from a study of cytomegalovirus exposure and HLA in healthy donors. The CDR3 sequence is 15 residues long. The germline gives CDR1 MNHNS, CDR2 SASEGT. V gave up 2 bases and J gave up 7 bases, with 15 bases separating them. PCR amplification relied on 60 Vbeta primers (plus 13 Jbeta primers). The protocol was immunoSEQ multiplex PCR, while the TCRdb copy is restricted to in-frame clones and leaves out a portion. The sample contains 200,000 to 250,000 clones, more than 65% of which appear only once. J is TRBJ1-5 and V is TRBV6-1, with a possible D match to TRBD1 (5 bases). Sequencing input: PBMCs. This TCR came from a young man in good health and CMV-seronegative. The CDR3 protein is CASSEWAGGGQPQHF. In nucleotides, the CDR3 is TGTGCCAGCAGTGAATGGGCCGGGGGAGGACAGCCCCAGCATTTT.